One sample yielded the 10 T cell receptor beta chains listed below, sequenced in a study of blood T cells in healthy people across ages. Together with a sample-barcoded 5' primer, a J-beta primer mix was included in a second PCR lasting roughly 6 to 12 cycles. Each CDR3 protein is one row after TCRdb ran MiXCR on the 5' RACE reads. The sample has about 800,000 distinct CDR3 sequences, 20% to 25% seen once; the top ten hold approximately 3.7%. Another study also made use of these data, one on T cells of mothers and their children.

The sequenced material came from blood. The receptors originated from a boy aged 5-17 years in good health.

This clonotype has a handful of counts. The CDR3 DNA is TGTGCCAGCAGCCACACCCCAGGGGGCGATGAAAAACTGTTTTTT. As protein: CASSHTPGGDEKLFF. This chain connects TRBV7-8 to TRBJ1-4; 8 nucleotides agree with TRBD1. Germline CDR1 and CDR2: SGHVS and FQNEAQ. The CDR3 loop spans 15 amino acids. After removal of 5 bases from V and 6 bases from J, the junction contained 8 bases not matched to a gene.

A few counts support this clonotype. The V and J genes are TRBV20-1 and TRBJ2-5; a weak D match, TRBD1 (5 bases). Germline V gene lookup returns CDR1 DFQATT and CDR2 SNEGSKA (reference sequence). Between the trimmed V and J ends, which lost 1 base and 4 bases, there was a span of 19 bases. This CDR3 region has 16 residues. The CDR3 bases are TGCAGTGCTAGAGGGGCTCAGGGTGCGACGCGAGAGACCCAGTACTTC. This encodes CSARGAQGATRETQYF.

The J gene is TRBJ2-7, the V gene TRBV15; 9 bases align to TRBD1. The CDR3 extends over 14 amino acids. The junction had 4 bases not matched to a gene; V was cut back by 3 bases and J by 4 bases. Per germline, CDR1 LNHNV and CDR2 YYDKDF (reference sequence). The CDR3 DNA follows: TGTGCCACCAGCAGGGAGACAGGGGGATACGAGCAGTACTTC. Amino acid sequence: CATSRETGGYEQYF. Supplemented by reference TRBV15 and TRBJ2-7, the full variable domain reads DAMVIQNPRYQVTQFGKPVTLSCSQTLNHNVMYWYQQKSSQAPKLLFHYYDKDFNNEADTPDNFQSRRPNTSFCFLDIRSPGLGDTAMYLCATSRETGGYEQYFGPGTRLTVT.

The genes are TRBV7-2 and TRBJ2-5; D may be TRBD2 (6 bases). The J call may be faulty, since TRBJ2-1 better matches the DNA end. CDR3 length equals 13 residues. CDR1 and CDR2 (germline): SGHTA, FQGNSA. The CDR3 loop reads CASSLAASAEQFF. The CDR3 DNA reads as TGTGCCAGCAGCTTAGCGGCTAGCGCTGAGCAGTTCTTC.

The J gene is TRBJ2-1, the V gene TRBV20-1, with 7 bases that match TRBD2. From germline, CDR1 is DFQATT and CDR2 SNEGSKA (reference sequence). The CDR3 is 16 amino acids. Trimming removed 3 bases from V and 3 bases from J; junction bases left unmatched: 11. CDR3 residues: CSARSSGDYLYNEQFF. The DNA for the CDR3 is TGCAGTGCTAGGTCTTCTGGGGACTACCTCTACAATGAGCAGTTCTTC.

The rearrangement joins TRBV7-8 to TRBJ2-1; maybe TRBD2 (6 bases). Trimming took off 4 bases at V and 2 bases at J, with 18 bases between the two ends. The germline V gene encodes CDR1 SGHVS and CDR2 FQNEAQ. The length of the CDR3 is 17 residues. The CDR3 sequence: CASSSWTTPYAYNEQFF. CDR3 bases: TGTGCCAGCAGCTCATGGACTACACCCTACGCCTACAATGAGCAGTTCTTC.

This clonotype was picked up a small number of times. V is TRBV11-2 and J is TRBJ2-2; maybe TRBD2 (5 bases). The length of the CDR3 is 15 residues. Germline V gene lookup returns CDR1 SGHAT and CDR2 FQNNGV. Trimming removed 4 bases from V and 8 bases from J, with 17 bases in between. The DNA of the CDR3 is TGTGCCAGCAGCTCCGAGCCGCGGGTTCGGGGGGAGCTGTTTTTT. Translated, it gives CASSSEPRVRGELFF.

Points on this clonotype: Mismatch with germline at one junction end may stem from a read error. V gene TRBV7-9 combines with J gene TRBJ2-7; TRBD2 matches 8 bases. The CDR3 has 14 residues. The germline V gene encodes CDR1 SEHNR and CDR2 FQNEAQ (reference sequence). The CDR3 is CTSSLAGLFYEQYF. The CDR3 bases are TGTACCAGCAGCTTAGCGGGACTCTTCTACGAGCAGTACTTC.

The rearrangement links TRBV7-2 to TRBJ2-1; 10 bases line up with TRBD2. The V gene end was trimmed by 5 bases and the J gene end by 5 bases; junction bases not matched to a gene: 12. The germline V gene encodes CDR1 SGHTA and CDR2 FQGNSA. The CDR3 spans 17 residues. As DNA, the CDR3 is TGTGCCAGCAGCAACCCACCGGGACTAGCGACTAACAATGAGCAGTTCTTC. Amino acid sequence: CASSNPPGLATNNEQFF. The whole variable domain, remainder taken from reference TRBV7-2 and TRBJ2-1, is GAGVSQSPSNKVTEKGKDVELRCDPISGHTALYWYRQSLGQGLEFLIYFQGNSAPDKSGLPSDRFSAERTGGSVSTLTIQRTQQEDSAVYLCASSNPPGLATNNEQFFGPGTRLTVL.

This clonotype was observed a handful of times. The genes are TRBV24-1 and TRBJ2-1, with 12 bases lining up with TRBD1. From germline, CDR1 is KGHDR and CDR2 SFDVKD. V shed 3 bases, J shed 10 bases, and the junction held 12 bases outside the gene matches. This CDR3 contains 17 residues. CDR3 nucleotides: TGTGCCACCAGTGATCCCGTCCCGGGACAGGGGGCGGGAGAGCAGTTCTTC. Protein sequence: CATSDPVPGQGAGEQFF.